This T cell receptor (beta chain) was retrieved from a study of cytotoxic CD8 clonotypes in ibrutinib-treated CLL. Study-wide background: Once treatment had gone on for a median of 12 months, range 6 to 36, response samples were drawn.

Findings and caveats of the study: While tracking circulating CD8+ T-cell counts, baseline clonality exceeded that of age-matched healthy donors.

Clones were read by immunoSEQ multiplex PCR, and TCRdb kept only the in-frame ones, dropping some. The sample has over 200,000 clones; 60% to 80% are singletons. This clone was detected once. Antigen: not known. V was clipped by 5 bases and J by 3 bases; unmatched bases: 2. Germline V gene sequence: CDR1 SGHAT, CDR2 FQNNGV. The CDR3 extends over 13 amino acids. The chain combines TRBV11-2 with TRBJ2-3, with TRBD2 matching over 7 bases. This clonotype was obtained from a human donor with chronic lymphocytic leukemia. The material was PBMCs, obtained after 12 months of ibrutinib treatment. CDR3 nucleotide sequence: TGTGCCAGCAGCCCCGGGGGGACAGATACGCAGTATTTT. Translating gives CASSPGGTDTQYF.